This record covers a single TCR beta chain. The clone's antigen remains unknown. No much larger clone exists at a distance of one base, and base qualities are not known. This sample was included in a study of blood T cell repertoires in COVID-19 (dated by TCRdb to the early 2020s). About the investigation overall: Samples covering the acute and convalescent phases of COVID-19 were provided by collaborators in the United States, Italy and Spain. The material from the prospective study consisted of cDNA or gDNA derived from T cells, B-cell-depleted T cells, or PBMCs. Deeply sampled blood TCRbeta repertoires from subjects exposed to, actively infected with, or recovered from COVID-19 were included in the dataset. The repertoires were released in a freely available public database intended as a resource for research on the immune response to SARS-CoV-2. The samples were drawn from the first 160 participants of the ongoing ImmuneRACE study and from 950 to 1,500 subjects provided by 6 global collaborators. A de-identified subject ID, COVID-19 status, age in years and sex were almost always included in the sample metadata. Where HLA class I and class II types were available, the types were taken from metadata supplied by the sample provider, not from assay-based typing. The paper's findings and limits, for the study overall: The amount of clinical and demographic metadata varied by source and participant and was provided uncurated.

At one collaborating source in Seattle, patients were enrolled during active infection and were followed longitudinally through the course of disease. Each collaborating institution followed its own protocols to collect whole blood in K2EDTA tubes. For TCRbeta analysis, collaborators shipped samples as frozen whole blood, isolated PBMCs, or DNA extracted from either of those sample types. The CDR3 has 14 amino acids, counting the end cysteine and phenylalanine. Just CDR3 DNA is preserved here, 42 bases in frame from base 1. Trimming at the junction amounts to 0 bases on V and 4 bases on J, and the germline ends lie 8 bases apart. The germline V gene yields SGDLS for CDR1 and YYNGEE for CDR2. TCRbeta CDR3 regions were amplified from genomic DNA using the immunoSEQ Assay, a bias-controlled multiplex PCR. The study's processing was this. The number of nucleated cells in each sample was estimated by amplification of reference gene primers within the assay. To quantify the absolute abundance of each unique TCRbeta CDR3 rearrangement, sequence reads were collapsed and filtered. Productive Simpson clonality was computed per sample as the square root of Simpson's diversity index over productive rearrangements. TCRdb obtained this table from immuneACCESS and retained in-frame rearrangements with V and J assigned. These tables miss some clones; where compared with another copy, unresolved V genes account for less than half of the shortfall, and the remainder is unexplained. That table supplies the V and J calls and clone size; D and trimming were determined from the DNA. Within this sample are 95,000 to 120,000 clones, with around 85% of them counted one time only. The top ten clonotypes cover approximately 5% of the sample.

This chain joins TRBV9 to TRBJ2-1, with TRBD2 perhaps the D gene, on 5 matching bases. The specimen was peripheral blood. The TCR originated in a woman aged 60 to 75 with COVID-19, enrolled during active disease. The sequenced DNA is TGTGCCAGCAGCGTAGGGACTGGATACAATGAGCAGTTCTTC. This sequence encodes CASSVGTGYNEQFF. Outside the CDR3, residues come from the reference TRBV9 and TRBJ2-1 proteins, so the full variable domain is: DSGVTQTPKHLITATGQRVTLRCSPRSGDLSVYWYQQSLDQGLQFLIQYYNGEERAKGNILERFSAQQFPDLHSELNLSSLELGDSALYFCASSVGTGYNEQFFGPGTRLTVL.